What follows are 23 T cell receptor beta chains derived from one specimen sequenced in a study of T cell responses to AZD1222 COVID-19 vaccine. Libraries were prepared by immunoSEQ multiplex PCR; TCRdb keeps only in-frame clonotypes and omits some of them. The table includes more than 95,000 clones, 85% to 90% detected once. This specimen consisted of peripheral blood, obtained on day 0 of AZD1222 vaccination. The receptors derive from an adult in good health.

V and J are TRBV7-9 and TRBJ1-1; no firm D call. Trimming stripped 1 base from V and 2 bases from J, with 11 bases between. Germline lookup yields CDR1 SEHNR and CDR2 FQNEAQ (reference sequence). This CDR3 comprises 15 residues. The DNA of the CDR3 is TGTGCCAGCAGCTTAGGGGCGGAGTTTAACACTGAAGCTTTCTTT. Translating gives CASSLGAEFNTEAFF.

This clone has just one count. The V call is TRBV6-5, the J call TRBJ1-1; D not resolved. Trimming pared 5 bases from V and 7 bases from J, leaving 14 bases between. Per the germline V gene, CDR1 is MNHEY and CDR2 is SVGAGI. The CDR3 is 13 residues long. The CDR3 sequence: CASSPSRALEAFF. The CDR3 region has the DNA TGTGCCAGCAGTCCAAGCCGGGCCCTTGAAGCTTTCTTT.

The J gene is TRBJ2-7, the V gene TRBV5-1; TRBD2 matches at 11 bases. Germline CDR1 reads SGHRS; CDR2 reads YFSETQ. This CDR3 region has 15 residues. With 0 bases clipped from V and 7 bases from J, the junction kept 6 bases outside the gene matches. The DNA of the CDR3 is TGCGCCAGCAGCTTGGCCGGGACTAGCGGCCGGGAGCAGTACTTC. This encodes CASSLAGTSGREQYF.

CDR3 protein: CSATTPGAGGNEQFF. Written as DNA, the CDR3 is TGCAGCGCGACTACCCCGGGAGCGGGAGGGAATGAGCAGTTCTTC. This chain uses TRBV29-1 with TRBJ2-1; 10 nucleotides align to TRBD2. V shed 7 bases, J shed 7 bases, and the junction held 13 bases outside the gene matches. Per germline, CDR1 SQVTM and CDR2 ANQGSEA. CDR3 length: 15 residues.

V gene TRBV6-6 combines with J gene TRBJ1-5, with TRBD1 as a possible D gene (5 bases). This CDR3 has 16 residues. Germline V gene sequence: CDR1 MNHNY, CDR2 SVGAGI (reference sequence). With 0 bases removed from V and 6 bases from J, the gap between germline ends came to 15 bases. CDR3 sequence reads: CASSYSRGAHGQPQHF. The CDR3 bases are TGTGCCAGCAGTTACTCGCGAGGGGCGCACGGTCAGCCCCAGCATTTT.

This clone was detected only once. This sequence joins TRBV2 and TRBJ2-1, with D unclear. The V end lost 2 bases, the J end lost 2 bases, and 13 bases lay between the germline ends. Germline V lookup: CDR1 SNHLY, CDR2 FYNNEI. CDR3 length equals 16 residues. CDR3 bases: TGTGCCAGCAGTGAATTGTCCTATAAAACCTACAATGAGCAGTTCTTC. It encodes CASSELSYKTYNEQFF.

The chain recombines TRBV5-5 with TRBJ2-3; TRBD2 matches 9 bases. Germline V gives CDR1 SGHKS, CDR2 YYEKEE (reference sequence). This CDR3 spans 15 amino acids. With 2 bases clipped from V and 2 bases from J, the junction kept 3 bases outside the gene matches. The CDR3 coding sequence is TGTGCCAGCAGCTTTAGCGGGAGTCCCACAGATACGCAGTATTTT. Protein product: CASSFSGSPTDTQYF.

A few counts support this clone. The CDR3 is CASTTHQVNTEAFF. CDR3 nucleotide sequence: TGCGCCAGCACTACCCACCAGGTGAACACTGAAGCTTTCTTT. The gene calls are TRBV4-1 and TRBJ1-1; D unclear. This CDR3 contains 14 residues. Per the germline V gene, CDR1 is MGHRA and CDR2 is YSYEKL. The ends were cut back, 7 bases at V and 0 bases at J, with 12 bases in the middle.

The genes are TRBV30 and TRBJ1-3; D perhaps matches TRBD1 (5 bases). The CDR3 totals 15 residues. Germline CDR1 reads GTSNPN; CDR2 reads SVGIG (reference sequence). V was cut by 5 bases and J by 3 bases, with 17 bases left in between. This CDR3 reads CAWALAGLIGNTIYF. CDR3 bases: TGTGCCTGGGCCCTGGCGGGGCTTATTGGAAACACCATATATTTT.

CDR3 sequence (DNA): TGTGCCAGTAGTATAGTGGGACAGGCCGAGCAGTACTTC. It translates to CASSIVGQAEQYF. V is TRBV19 and J is TRBJ2-7, with 8 bases identical to TRBD1. The CDR3 covers 13 residues. Germline CDR1 and CDR2: LNHDA and SQIVND (reference sequence). The V and J ends lost 1 base and 6 bases, in that order; junction bases with no gene match: 2.

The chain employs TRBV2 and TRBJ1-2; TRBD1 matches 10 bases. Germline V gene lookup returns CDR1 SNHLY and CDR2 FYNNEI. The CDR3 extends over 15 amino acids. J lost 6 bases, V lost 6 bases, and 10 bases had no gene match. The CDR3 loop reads CASRAGTGVVHGYTF. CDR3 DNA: TGTGCCAGCAGGGCGGGGACAGGGGTGGTACATGGCTACACCTTC. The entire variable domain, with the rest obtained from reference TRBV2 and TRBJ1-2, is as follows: EPEVTQTPSHQVTQMGQEVILRCVPISNHLYFYWYRQILGQKVEFLVSFYNNEISEKSEIFDDQFSVERPDGSNFTLKIRSTKLEDSAMYFCASRAGTGVVHGYTFGSGTRLTVV.

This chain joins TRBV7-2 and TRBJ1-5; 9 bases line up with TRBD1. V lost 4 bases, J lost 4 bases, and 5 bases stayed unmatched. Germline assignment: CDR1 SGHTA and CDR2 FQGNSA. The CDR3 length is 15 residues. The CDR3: CASSYQGQGNQPQHF. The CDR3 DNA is TGTGCCAGCAGCTACCAGGGACAGGGAAATCAGCCCCAGCATTTT.

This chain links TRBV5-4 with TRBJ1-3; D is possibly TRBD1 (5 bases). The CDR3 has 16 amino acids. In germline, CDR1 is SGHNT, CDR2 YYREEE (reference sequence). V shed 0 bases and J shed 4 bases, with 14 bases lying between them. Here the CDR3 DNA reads TGTGCCAGCAGCTTGGGTATAGGGGCGGGAGGAAACACCATATATTTT. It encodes CASSLGIGAGGNTIYF.

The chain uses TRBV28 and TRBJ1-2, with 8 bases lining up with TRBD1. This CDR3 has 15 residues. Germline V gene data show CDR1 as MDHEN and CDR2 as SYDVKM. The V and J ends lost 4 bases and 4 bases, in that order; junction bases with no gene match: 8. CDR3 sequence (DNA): TGTGCCAGCAGTTCCCGGGACAGGCCCCTCTATGGCTACACCTTC. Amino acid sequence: CASSSRDRPLYGYTF.

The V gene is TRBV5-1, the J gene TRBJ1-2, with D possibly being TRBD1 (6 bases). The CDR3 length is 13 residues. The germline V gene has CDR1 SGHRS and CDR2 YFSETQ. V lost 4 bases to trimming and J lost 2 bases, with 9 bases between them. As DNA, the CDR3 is TGCGCCAGCAGCGCCGGACAGAACTATGGCTACACCTTC. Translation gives CASSAGQNYGYTF.

CDR3 DNA sequence: TGTGCCAGCAGCCGAGAGGGACTAGCTTCCAATGAGCAGTTCTTC. Translating it yields CASSREGLASNEQFF. The rearrangement joins TRBV2 to TRBJ2-1; 9 bases agree with TRBD2. The CDR3 runs 15 residues. V lost 6 bases, J lost 6 bases, and 9 bases stayed unmatched. Per the germline V gene, CDR1 is SNHLY and CDR2 is FYNNEI. Full variable domain (rest looked up from reference TRBV2 and TRBJ2-1): EPEVTQTPSHQVTQMGQEVILRCVPISNHLYFYWYRQILGQKVEFLVSFYNNEISEKSEIFDDQFSVERPDGSNFTLKIRSTKLEDSAMYFCASSREGLASNEQFFGPGTRLTVL.

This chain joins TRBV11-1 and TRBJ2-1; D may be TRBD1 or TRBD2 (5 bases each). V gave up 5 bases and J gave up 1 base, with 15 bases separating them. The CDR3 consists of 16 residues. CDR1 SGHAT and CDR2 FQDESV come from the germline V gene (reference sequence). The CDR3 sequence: CASSLRRDPSYNEQFF. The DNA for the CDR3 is TGTGCCAGCAGCCTCCGCCGGGACCCATCCTACAATGAGCAGTTCTTC. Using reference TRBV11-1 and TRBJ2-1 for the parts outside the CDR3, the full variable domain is EAEVAQSPRYKITEKSQAVAFWCDPISGHATLYWYRQILGQGPELLVQFQDESVVDDSQLPKDRFSAERLKGVDSTLKIQPAELGDSAMYLCASSLRRDPSYNEQFFGPGTRLTVL.

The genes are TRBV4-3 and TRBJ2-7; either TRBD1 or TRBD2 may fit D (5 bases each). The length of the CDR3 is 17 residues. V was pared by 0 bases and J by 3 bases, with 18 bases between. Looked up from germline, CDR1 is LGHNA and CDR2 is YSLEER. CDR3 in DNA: TGCGCCAGCAGCCAAGACCAGGGAACCGGGACGGTCTACGAGCAGTACTTC. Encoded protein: CASSQDQGTGTVYEQYF.

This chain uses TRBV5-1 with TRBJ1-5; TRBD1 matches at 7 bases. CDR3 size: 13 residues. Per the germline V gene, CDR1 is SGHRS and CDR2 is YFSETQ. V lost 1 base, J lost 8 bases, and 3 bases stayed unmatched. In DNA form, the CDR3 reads TGCGCCAGCAGCTTGTCAGGGGGAAAGCCCCAGCATTTT. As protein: CASSLSGGKPQHF.

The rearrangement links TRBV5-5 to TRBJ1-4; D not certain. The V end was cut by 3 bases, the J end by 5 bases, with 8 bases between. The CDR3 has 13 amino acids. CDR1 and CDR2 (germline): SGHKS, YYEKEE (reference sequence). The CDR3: CASSWNLNEKLFF. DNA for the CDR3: TGTGCCAGCAGCTGGAACCTAAATGAAAAACTGTTTTTT.

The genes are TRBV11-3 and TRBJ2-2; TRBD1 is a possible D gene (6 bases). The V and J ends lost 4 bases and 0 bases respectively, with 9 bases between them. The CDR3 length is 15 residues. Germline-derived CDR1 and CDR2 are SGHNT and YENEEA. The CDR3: CASSSWTANTGELFF. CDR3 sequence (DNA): TGTGCCAGCAGCTCATGGACAGCGAACACCGGGGAGCTGTTTTTT.

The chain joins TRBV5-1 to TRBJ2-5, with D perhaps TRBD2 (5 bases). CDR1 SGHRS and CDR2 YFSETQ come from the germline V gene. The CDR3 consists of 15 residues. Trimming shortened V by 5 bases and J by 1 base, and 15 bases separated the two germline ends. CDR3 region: CASSSTPGSQETQYF. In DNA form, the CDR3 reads TGCGCCAGCAGTTCTACACCGGGAAGCCAAGAGACCCAGTACTTC.

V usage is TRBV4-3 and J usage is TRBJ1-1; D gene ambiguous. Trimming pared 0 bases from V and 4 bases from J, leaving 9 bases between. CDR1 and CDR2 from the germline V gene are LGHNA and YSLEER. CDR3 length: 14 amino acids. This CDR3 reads CASSQDWEGTEAFF. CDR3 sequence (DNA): TGCGCCAGCAGCCAAGATTGGGAGGGCACTGAAGCTTTCTTT.